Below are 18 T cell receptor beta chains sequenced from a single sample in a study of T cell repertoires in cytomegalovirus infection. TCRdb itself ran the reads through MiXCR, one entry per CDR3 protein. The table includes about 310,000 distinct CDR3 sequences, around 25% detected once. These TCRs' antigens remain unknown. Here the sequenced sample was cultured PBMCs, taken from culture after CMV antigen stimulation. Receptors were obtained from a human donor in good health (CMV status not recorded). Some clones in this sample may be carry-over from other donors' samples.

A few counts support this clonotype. This CDR3 reads CASTPRSSYNEQFF. CDR3 nucleotides: TGTGCCAGCACCCCGCGGAGCTCCTACAATGAGCAGTTCTTC. The rearrangement links TRBV12-3 or TRBV12-4 to TRBJ2-1; the D is unclear. The CDR3 consists of 14 residues. V lost 7 bases to trimming and J lost 0 bases, with 10 bases between them.

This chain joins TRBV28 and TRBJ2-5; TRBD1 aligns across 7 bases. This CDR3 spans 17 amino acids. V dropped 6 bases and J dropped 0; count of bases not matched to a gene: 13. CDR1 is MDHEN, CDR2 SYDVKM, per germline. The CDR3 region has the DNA TGTGCCAGCAGCTCAGACGCCCCCGGGACAGACCAAGAGACCCAGTACTTC. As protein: CASSSDAPGTDQETQYF. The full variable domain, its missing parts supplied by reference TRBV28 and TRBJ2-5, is DVKVTQSSRYLVKRTGEKVFLECVQDMDHENMFWYRQDPGLGLRLIYFSYDVKMKEKGDIPEGYSVSREKKERFSLILESASTNQTSMYLCASSSDAPGTDQETQYFGPGTRLLVL.

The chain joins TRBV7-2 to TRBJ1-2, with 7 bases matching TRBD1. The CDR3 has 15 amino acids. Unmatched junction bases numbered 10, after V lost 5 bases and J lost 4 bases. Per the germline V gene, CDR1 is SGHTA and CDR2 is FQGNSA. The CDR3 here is CASSPSVGGFYGYTF. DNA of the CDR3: TGTGCCAGCAGCCCATCTGTAGGGGGCTTCTATGGCTACACCTTC.

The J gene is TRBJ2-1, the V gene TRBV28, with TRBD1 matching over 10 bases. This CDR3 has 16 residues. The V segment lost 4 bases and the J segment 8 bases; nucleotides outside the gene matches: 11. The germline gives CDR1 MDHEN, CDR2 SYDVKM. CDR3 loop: CASSSDPLDRGDEQFF. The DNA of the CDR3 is TGTGCCAGCAGTTCAGATCCCCTGGACAGGGGGGATGAGCAGTTCTTC.

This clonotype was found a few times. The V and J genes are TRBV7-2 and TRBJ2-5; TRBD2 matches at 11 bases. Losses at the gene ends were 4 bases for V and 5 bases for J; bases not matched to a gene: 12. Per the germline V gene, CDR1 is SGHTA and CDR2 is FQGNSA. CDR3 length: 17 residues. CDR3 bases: TGTGCCAGCAGCTCTTTAGCGGGAGGGTCCGGGCGGGAGACCCAGTACTTC. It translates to CASSSLAGGSGRETQYF.

CDR3 protein: CASSRDRRNTIYF. As DNA, the CDR3 is TGTGCCAGCAGTCGGGACAGGAGAAACACCATATATTTT. The chain carries TRBV6-2 or TRBV6-3 and TRBJ1-3, with 8 bases lining up with TRBD1. Trimming cost V 5 bases and J 5 bases; bases outside gene matches: 2. The germline gives CDR1 MNHEY, CDR2 SVGEGT. The CDR3 runs to 13 residues.

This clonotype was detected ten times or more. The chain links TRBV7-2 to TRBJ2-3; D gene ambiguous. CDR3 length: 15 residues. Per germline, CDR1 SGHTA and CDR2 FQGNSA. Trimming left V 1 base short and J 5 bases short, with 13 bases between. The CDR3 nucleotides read TGTGCCAGCAGCTTAGAGGGTAGATCAGGAGATACGCAGTATTTT. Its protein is CASSLEGRSGDTQYF.

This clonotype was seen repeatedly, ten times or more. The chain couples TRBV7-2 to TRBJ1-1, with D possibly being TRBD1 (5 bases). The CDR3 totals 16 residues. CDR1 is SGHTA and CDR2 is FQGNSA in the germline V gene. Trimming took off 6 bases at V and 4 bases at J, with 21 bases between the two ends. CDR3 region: CASRGVLAVKGTEAFF. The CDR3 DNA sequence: TGTGCCAGCAGGGGGGTCCTAGCAGTCAAGGGCACTGAAGCTTTCTTT.

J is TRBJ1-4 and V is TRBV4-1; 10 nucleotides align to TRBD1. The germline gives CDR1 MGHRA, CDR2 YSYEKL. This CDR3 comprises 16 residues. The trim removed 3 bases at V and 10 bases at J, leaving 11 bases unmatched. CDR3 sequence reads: CASSHQPGQGFRKLFF. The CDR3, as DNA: TGCGCCAGCAGCCACCAGCCGGGACAGGGGTTCAGAAAACTGTTTTTT.

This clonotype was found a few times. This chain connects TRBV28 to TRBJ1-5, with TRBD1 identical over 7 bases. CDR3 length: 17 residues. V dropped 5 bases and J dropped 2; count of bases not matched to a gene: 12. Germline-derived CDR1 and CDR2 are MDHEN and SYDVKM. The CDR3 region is CASSLRQGVPGNQPQHF. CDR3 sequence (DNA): TGTGCCAGCAGTCTCCGGCAGGGGGTACCAGGCAATCAGCCCCAGCATTTT.

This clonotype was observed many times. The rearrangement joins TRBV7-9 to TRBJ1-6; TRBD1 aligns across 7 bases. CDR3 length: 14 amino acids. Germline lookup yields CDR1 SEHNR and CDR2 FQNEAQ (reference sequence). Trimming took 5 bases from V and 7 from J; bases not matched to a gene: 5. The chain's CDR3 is CASSAGTANSPLHF. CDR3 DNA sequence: TGTGCCAGCAGCGCCGGGACAGCCAATTCACCCCTCCACTTT.

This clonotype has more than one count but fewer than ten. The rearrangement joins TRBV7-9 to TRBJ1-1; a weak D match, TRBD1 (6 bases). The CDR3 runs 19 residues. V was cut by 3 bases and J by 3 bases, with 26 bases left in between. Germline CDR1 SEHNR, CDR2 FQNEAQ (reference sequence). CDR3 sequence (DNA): TGTGCCAGCAGCTTTCTCCGCGGGACACGGCTGATTGGGTACACTGAAGCTTTCTTT. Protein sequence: CASSFLRGTRLIGYTEAFF.

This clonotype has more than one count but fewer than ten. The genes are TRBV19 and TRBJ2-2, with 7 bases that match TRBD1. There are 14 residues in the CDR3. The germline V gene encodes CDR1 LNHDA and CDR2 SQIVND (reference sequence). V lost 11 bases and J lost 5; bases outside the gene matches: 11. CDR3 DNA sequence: TGTGCCGGACACAAGACAGGGCAGACCGGGGAGCTGTTTTTT. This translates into CAGHKTGQTGELFF.

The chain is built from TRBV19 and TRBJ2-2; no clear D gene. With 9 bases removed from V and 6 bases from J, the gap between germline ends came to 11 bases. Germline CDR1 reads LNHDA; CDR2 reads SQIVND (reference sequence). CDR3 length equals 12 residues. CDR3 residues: CASLGRAGELFF. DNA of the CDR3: TGTGCCAGCCTTGGACGGGCCGGGGAGCTGTTTTTT.

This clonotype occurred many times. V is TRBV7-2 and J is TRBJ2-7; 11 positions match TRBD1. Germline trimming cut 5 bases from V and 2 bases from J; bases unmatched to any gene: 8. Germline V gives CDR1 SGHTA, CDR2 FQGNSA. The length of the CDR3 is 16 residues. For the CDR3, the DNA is TGTGCCAGCAGCGAAGCCCCGGGACAGGGGGCCTACGAGCAGTACTTC. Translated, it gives CASSEAPGQGAYEQYF.

The CDR3 sequence is CASSSTVFAGHGTDTQYF. DNA of the CDR3: TGCGCCAGCAGCTCCACCGTATTTGCGGGACACGGCACAGATACGCAGTATTTT. The chain joins TRBV5-1 to TRBJ2-3; D may be TRBD1 or TRBD2 (6 bases each). Germline CDR1 SGHRS, CDR2 YFSETQ. Trimming removed 3 bases from V and 1 base from J, with 21 bases in between. This CDR3 is 18 amino acids long.

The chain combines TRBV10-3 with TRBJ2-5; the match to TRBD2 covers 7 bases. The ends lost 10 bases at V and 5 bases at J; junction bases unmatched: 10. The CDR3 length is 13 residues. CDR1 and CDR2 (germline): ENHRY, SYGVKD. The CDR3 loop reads CATREGLRETQYF. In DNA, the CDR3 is TGTGCCACGAGGGAGGGGCTCAGGGAGACCCAGTACTTC.

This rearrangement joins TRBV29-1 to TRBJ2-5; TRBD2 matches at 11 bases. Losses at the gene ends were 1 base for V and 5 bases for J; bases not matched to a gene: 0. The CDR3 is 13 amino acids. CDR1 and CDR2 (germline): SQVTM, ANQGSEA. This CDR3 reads CSVEGLAGETQYF. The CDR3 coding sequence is TGCAGCGTTGAAGGACTAGCGGGGGAGACCCAGTACTTC.